The 12 T cell receptor beta chains in this list originate from one sample, sequenced in a study of cytomegalovirus exposure and HLA in healthy donors. PCR involved 60 Vbeta and 13 Jbeta primers. Profiling relied on immunoSEQ multiplex PCR, and the TCRdb table lists in-frame clones only, not all of them. This sample lists 130,000 to 150,000 clones; its ten largest clones have 0.96%. Input material: PBMCs. The source of these receptors is a male donor in good health and CMV-seronegative.

The rearrangement links TRBV28 to TRBJ2-7; no firm D call. The CDR3 runs to 13 residues. Germline V lookup: CDR1 MDHEN, CDR2 SYDVKM. Trimming left V 6 bases short and J 2 bases short, with 11 bases between. CDR3 protein: CASRTVTTYEQYF. CDR3 DNA: TGTGCCAGCAGAACCGTCACTACCTACGAGCAGTACTTC.

Concerning this clone: At the DNA level, this CDR3 is encoded by other sequences in the same sample as well. This sequence joins TRBV6-5 and TRBJ1-1; D call uncertain. Trimming cost V 0 bases and J 3 bases, with 11 bases left between them. Germline V gene sequence: CDR1 MNHEY, CDR2 SVGAGI. The CDR3 length is 15 residues. CDR3 sequence: CASSYSPGGDTEAFF. For the CDR3, the DNA is TGTGCCAGCAGTTACTCGCCAGGCGGGGACACTGAAGCTTTCTTT.

The chain couples TRBV5-1 to TRBJ1-5; D remains unclear. The ends were cut back, 2 bases at V and 9 bases at J, with 6 bases in the middle. This CDR3 region has 11 residues. CDR1 and CDR2 (germline): SGHRS, YFSETQ. The DNA for the CDR3 is TGCGCCAGCAGCTTAATCGGGCCCCAGCATTTT. The encoded protein is CASSLIGPQHF.

The chain employs TRBV4-2 and TRBJ1-5; D uncertain. V shed 1 base and J shed 2 bases, with 9 bases lying between them. The CDR3 sequence is 15 residues long. CDR1 and CDR2 (germline): LGHNA, YNFKEQ. The CDR3 loop is CASSQVTGGNQPQHF. In nucleotides, the CDR3 is TGTGCCAGCAGCCAAGTTACGGGAGGCAATCAGCCCCAGCATTTT.

The chain is built from TRBV2 and TRBJ1-5; the match to TRBD1 covers 8 bases. Germline V CDR1 and CDR2: SNHLY, FYNNEI. The CDR3 is 13 amino acids. V lost 7 bases, J lost 7 bases, and 6 bases stayed unmatched. CDR3 sequence: CASNGQGDQPQHF. Written as DNA, the CDR3 is TGTGCCAGCAATGGACAGGGAGACCAGCCCCAGCATTTT.

The rearrangement links TRBV25-1 to TRBJ1-1; D perhaps matches TRBD1 (6 bases). The V gene's germline CDR1 is MGHDK and CDR2 SYGVNS. V lost 1 base and J lost 10, with 13 bases in between. The CDR3 is made up of 13 amino acids. Here the CDR3 reads CASSEFTGWAAFF. CDR3 coding DNA: TGTGCCAGCAGTGAATTCACAGGGTGGGCAGCTTTCTTT.

The CDR3 loop is CASSAPGLAAYF. CDR3 in DNA: TGCGCCAGCAGCGCCCCCGGACTAGCTGCCTACTTC. The V call is TRBV4-1, the J call TRBJ2-5; 8 bases match TRBD2. Trimming took 5 bases from V and 14 from J; bases not matched to a gene: 10. Germline V lookup: CDR1 MGHRA, CDR2 YSYEKL. The CDR3 runs to 12 residues.

V and J are TRBV7-9 and TRBJ2-5; a weak D match, TRBD1 (7 bases). V was shortened by 5 bases and J by 5 bases, with 15 bases between the two germline ends. Germline lookup yields CDR1 SEHNR and CDR2 FQNEAQ (reference sequence). The CDR3 runs to 14 residues. DNA of the CDR3: TGTGCCAGCAGCGGAAGCAGGGGGAGGGAGACCCAGTACTTC. Its translation is CASSGSRGRETQYF.

V and J are TRBV13 and TRBJ2-5, with TRBD2 as a possible D gene (5 bases). CDR1 PRHDT and CDR2 FYEKMQ come from the germline V gene (reference sequence). V lost 2 bases to trimming and J lost 5 bases, with 9 bases between them. The CDR3 length is 13 residues. CDR3 sequence reads: CASSLLGEETQYF. The DNA for the CDR3 is TGTGCCAGCAGCTTACTCGGGGAGGAGACCCAGTACTTC.

The chain is built from TRBV7-8 and TRBJ2-2; 14 positions agree with TRBD2. The CDR3 runs 16 residues. V lost 5 bases and J lost 4; bases outside the gene matches: 3. CDR1 and CDR2 (germline): SGHVS, FQNEAQ. CDR3 nucleotide sequence: TGTGCCAGCAGCAGGACTAGCGGGAGGAGCACCGGGGAGCTGTTTTTT. It translates to CASSRTSGRSTGELFF.

This chain uses TRBV29-1 with TRBJ2-3; TRBD1 matches 9 bases. The CDR3 sequence is 15 residues long. J was trimmed by 5 bases and V by 5 bases; bases with no gene match: 11. Germline lookup yields CDR1 SQVTM and CDR2 ANQGSEA. The DNA for the CDR3 is TGCAGCGTTCAACACCGGGACAGGGTCGGAGATACGCAGTATTTT. Protein: CSVQHRDRVGDTQYF.

V gene TRBV7-2 combines with J gene TRBJ1-2; TRBD1 matches at 7 bases. The CDR3 is 14 residues long. Germline CDR1 SGHTA, CDR2 FQGNSA. V shed 2 bases, J shed 8 bases, and the junction held 8 bases outside the gene matches. CDR3 residues: CASSLLGTESGYTF. DNA of the CDR3: TGTGCCAGCAGCTTACTAGGGACAGAGTCCGGCTACACCTTC.